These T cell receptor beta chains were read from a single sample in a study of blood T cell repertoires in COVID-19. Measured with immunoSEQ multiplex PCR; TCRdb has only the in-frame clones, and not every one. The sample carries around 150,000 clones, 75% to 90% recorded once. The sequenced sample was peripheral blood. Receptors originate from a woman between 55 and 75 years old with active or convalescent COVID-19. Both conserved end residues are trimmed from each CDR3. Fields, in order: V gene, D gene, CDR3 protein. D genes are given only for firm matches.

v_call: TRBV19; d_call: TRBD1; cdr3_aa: ASSLGTGQQPQH
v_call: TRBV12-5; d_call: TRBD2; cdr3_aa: ASGFGTSGNNEQF
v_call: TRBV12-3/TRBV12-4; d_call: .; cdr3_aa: ASSLGGNTIY
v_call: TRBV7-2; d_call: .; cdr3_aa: AGSLDRDISNQPQH
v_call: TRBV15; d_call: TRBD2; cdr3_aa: ATSRDLGGGVYNEQF
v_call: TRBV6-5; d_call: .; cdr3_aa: ASSYGYTGELF
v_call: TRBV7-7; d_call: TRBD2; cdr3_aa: ASSLFVGGAGETQY
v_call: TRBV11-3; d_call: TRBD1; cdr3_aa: ASSLDDRVAF
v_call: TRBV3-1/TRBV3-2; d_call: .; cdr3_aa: ASSQNGGPNTGELF
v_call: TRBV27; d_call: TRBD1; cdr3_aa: ASSLGTVGNQPQH
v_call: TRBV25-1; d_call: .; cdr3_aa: ASTSTGYTEAF
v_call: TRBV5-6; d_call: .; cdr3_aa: ASQGLYPEAF
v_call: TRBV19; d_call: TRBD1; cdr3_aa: ASSQGAVGGYT
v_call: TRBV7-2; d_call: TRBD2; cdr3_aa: ASSVTRGVGSYNEQF
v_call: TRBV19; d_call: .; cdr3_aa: ASSISSLGANVLT
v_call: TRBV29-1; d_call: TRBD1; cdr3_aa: SALIQGAGETQY
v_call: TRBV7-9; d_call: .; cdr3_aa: ASSSFGELF
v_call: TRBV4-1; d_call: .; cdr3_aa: ASSPTRAGELF
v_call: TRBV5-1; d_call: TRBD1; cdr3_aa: ASSLEGTVSVGYT
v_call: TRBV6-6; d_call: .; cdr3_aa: ASSAASGNTIY